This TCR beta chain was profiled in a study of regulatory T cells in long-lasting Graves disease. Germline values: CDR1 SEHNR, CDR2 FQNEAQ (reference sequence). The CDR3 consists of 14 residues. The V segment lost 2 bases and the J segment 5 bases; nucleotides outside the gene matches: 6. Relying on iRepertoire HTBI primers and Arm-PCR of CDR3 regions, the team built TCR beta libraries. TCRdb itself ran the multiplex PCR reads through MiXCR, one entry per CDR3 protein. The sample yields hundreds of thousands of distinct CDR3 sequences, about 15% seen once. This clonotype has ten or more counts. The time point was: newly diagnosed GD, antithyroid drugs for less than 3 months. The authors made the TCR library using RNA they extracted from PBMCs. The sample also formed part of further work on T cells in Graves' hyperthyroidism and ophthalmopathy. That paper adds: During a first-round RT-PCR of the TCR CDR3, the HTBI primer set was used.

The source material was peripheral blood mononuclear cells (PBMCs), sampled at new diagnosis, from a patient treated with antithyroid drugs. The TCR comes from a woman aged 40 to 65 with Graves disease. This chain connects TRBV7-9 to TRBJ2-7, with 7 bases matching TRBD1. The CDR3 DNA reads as TGTGCCAGCAGCTTATCGACAGGGTGGCACGAGCAGTACTTC. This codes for CASSLSTGWHEQYF.